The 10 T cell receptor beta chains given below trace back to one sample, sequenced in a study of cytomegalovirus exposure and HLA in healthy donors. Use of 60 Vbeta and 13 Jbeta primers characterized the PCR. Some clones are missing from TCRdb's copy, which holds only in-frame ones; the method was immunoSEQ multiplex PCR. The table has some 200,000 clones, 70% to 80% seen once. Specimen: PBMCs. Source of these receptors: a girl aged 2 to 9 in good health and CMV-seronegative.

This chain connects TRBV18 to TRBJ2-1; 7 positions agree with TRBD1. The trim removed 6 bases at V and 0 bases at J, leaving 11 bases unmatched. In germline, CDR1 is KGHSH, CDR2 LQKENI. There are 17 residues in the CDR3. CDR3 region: CASSGPPAGGSYNEQFF. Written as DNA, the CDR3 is TGTGCCAGCTCGGGCCCACCGGCAGGGGGCTCCTACAATGAGCAGTTCTTC. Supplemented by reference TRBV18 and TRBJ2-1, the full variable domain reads NAGVMQNPRHLVRRRGQEARLRCSPMKGHSHVYWYRQLPEEGLKFMVYLQKENIIDESGMPKERFSAEFPKEGPSILRIQQVVRGDSAAYFCASSGPPAGGSYNEQFFGPGTRLTVL.

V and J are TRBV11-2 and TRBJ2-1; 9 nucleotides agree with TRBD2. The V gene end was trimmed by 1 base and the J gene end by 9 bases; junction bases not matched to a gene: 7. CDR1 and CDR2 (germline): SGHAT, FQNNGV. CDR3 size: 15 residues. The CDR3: CASSLVISGRPEQFF. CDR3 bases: TGTGCCAGCAGCTTAGTTATTAGCGGGAGACCTGAGCAGTTCTTC.

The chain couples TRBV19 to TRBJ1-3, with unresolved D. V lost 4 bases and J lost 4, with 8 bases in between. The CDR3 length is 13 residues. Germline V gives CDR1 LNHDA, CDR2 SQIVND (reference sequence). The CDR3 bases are TGTGCCAGTAGTAGAGAAAGCGGAAACACCATATATTTT. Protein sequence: CASSRESGNTIYF.

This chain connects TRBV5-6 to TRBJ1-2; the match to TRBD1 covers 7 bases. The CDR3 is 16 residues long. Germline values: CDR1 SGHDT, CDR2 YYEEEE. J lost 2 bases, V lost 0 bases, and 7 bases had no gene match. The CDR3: CASSLGAWGQNYGYTF. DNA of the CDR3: TGTGCCAGCAGCTTGGGGGCTTGGGGACAGAACTATGGCTACACCTTC.

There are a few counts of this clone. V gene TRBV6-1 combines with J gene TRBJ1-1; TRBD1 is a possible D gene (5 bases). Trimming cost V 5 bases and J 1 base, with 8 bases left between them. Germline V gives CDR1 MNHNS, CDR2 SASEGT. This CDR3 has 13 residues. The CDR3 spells CASSFDRNTEAFF. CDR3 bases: TGTGCCAGCAGTTTCGACAGGAACACTGAAGCTTTCTTT.

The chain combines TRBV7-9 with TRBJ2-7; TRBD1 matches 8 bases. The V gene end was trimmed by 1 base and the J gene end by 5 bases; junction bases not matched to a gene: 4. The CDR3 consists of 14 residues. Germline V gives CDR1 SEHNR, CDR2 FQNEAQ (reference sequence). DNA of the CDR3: TGTGCCAGCAGCTTAGTACAGGGGGTCCACGAGCAGTACTTC. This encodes CASSLVQGVHEQYF.

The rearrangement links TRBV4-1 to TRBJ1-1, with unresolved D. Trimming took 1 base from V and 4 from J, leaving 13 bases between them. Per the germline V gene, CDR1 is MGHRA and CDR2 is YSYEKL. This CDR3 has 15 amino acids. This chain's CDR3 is CASSQVERSGTEAFF. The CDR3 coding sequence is TGCGCCAGCAGCCAAGTGGAGAGGAGCGGCACTGAAGCTTTCTTT.

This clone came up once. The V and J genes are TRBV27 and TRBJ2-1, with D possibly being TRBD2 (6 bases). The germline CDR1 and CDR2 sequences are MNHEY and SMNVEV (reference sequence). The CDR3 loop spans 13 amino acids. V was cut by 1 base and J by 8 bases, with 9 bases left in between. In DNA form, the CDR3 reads TGTGCCAGCAGTTTATTGGGGGGTCATGAGCAGTTCTTC. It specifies CASSLLGGHEQFF.

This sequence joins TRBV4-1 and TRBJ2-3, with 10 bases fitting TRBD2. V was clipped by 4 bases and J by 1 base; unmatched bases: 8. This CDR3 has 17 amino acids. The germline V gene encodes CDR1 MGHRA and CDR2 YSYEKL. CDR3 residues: CASSPFSSGSRTDTQYF. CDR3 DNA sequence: TGCGCCAGCAGCCCATTCTCTAGCGGGAGTCGCACAGATACGCAGTATTTT.

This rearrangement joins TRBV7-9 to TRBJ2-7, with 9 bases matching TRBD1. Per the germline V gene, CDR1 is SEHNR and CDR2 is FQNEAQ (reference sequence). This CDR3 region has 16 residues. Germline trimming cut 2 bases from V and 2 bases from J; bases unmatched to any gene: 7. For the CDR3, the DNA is TGTGCCAGCAGCTTACGGGGGACAGGGAGCACCTACGAGCAGTACTTC. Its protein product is CASSLRGTGSTYEQYF.